These T cell receptor beta chains were read from a single sample in a study of Graves' ophthalmopathy and Graves' hyperthyroidism. TCRdb processed the multiplex PCR reads anew with MiXCR; each CDR3 protein has one entry. The table includes about 220,000 distinct CDR3 sequences, roughly 21% detected once. Material for sequencing was peripheral blood. All receptors come from a woman aged 45-59 years with Graves' ophthalmopathy. CDR3s include the opening cysteine and the closing phenylalanine or tryptophan. Each record gives: D gene, clone size, V gene, J gene, CDR3 protein, CDR3 DNA. D genes are given only for firm matches. A clone size is listed for some rows: how often the clone was seen (once, few, many), or a class if it is expanded.

-,many,TRBV20-1,TRBJ1-3,CSAPDPGSADTIYF,TGCAGTGCTCCAGATCCAGGGTCGGCAGACACCATATATTTT
TRBD1,-,TRBV12-3/TRBV12-4,TRBJ1-6,CASSLTGGHNSPLHF,TGTGCCAGCAGTTTAACAGGGGGCCATAATTCACCCCTCCACTTT
-,-,TRBV12-3/TRBV12-4,TRBJ2-1,CASSPGLNNEQFF,TGTGCCAGCAGTCCGGGACTTAACAATGAGCAGTTCTTC
TRBD1,few,TRBV6-1,TRBJ1-1,CASRVTDRGFTEAFF,TGTGCCAGCAGGGTTACCGACAGGGGTTTCACTGAAGCTTTCTTT
TRBD1,many,TRBV20-1,TRBJ2-7,CSALDRGGRHEQYF,TGCAGTGCTCTAGACAGGGGAGGACGCCACGAGCAGTACTTC
TRBD1,many,TRBV3-1,TRBJ1-2,CASSLTGMPHGYTF,TGTGCCAGCAGCTTGACAGGGATGCCCCATGGCTACACCTTC
TRBD1,-,TRBV11-2,TRBJ2-2,CASSSRGQGTTGELFF,TGTGCCAGCAGCTCACGGGGACAGGGGACCACCGGGGAGCTGTTTTTT
-,-,TRBV30,TRBJ1-1,CAWSSHRNTEAFF,TGTGCCTGGAGTAGTCACAGGAACACTGAAGCTTTCTTT
-,many,TRBV2,TRBJ2-5,CASSDNRGMQETQYF,TGTGCCAGCAGTGATAACCGCGGAATGCAAGAGACCCAGTACTTC
-,-,TRBV12-3/TRBV12-4,TRBJ2-2,CASSTWTEHTGELFF,TGTGCCAGCAGTACCTGGACAGAACACACCGGGGAGCTGTTTTTT
TRBD2,few,TRBV19,TRBJ2-5,CASSDPIPSGSETQYF,TGTGCCAGTAGCGACCCGATTCCTAGCGGGAGTGAGACCCAGTACTTC
-,many,TRBV20-1,TRBJ1-5,CSASSPGSSYSNQPQHF,TGCAGTGCTAGTAGTCCAGGGTCATCCTATAGCAATCAGCCCCAGCATTTT
TRBD1,few,TRBV10-3,TRBJ1-5,CAIRDGTGDNQPQHF,TGTGCCATCAGAGACGGGACAGGGGATAATCAGCCCCAGCATTTT
-,-,TRBV12-3/TRBV12-4,TRBJ1-1,CASRSGVVNTEAFF,TGTGCCAGCAGATCAGGGGTGGTGAACACTGAAGCTTTCTTT
-,-,TRBV6-1,TRBJ1-2,CASNPSGELGGYTF,TGTGCCAGCAACCCCAGCGGGGAGCTCGGTGGCTACACCTTC
TRBD2,many,TRBV10-3,TRBJ2-7,CAISRGGGGTYEQYF,TGTGCCATCAGTCGGGGAGGCGGGGGAACCTACGAGCAGTACTTC
TRBD1,many,TRBV30,TRBJ1-1,CAWKQGYNTEAFF,TGTGCCTGGAAACAGGGGTACAACACTGAAGCTTTCTTT
TRBD2,few,TRBV14,TRBJ2-7,CASSQKPRLAGVYEQYF,TGTGCCAGCAGCCAAAAACCTAGACTAGCGGGAGTGTACGAGCAGTACTTC
TRBD1,many,TRBV20-1,TRBJ1-5,CSAPLDRGWNQPQHF,TGCAGTGCCCCCCTAGACAGGGGGTGGAATCAGCCCCAGCATTTT
-,-,TRBV11-2,TRBJ2-7,CASSLDLGTIGEQYF,TGTGCCAGCAGCTTAGATCTCGGGACAATTGGGGAGCAGTACTTC
-,many,TRBV6-5,TRBJ2-2,CASSILGTGELFF,TGTGCCAGCAGTATACTGGGTACCGGGGAGCTGTTTTTT
TRBD1,many,TRBV11-2,TRBJ1-6,CASSLGIRDRVSPLHF,TGTGCCAGCAGCTTAGGAATCCGGGACAGGGTTTCACCCCTCCACTTT
-,many,TRBV10-3,TRBJ2-2,CAINQGGTGELFF,TGTGCCATCAATCAGGGGGGAACCGGGGAGCTGTTTTTT
TRBD2,many,TRBV2,TRBJ2-7,CASGTSGYEQYF,TGTGCCAGCGGGACTAGCGGCTACGAGCAGTACTTC
-,many,TRBV12-3/TRBV12-4,TRBJ1-3,CASNLRGAGPEGNTIYF,TGTGCCAGCAATCTTCGCGGCGCGGGGCCTGAGGGAAACACCATATATTTT
TRBD1,many,TRBV7-2,TRBJ2-5,CASSGGTGETQYF,TGTGCCAGCAGCGGCGGGACAGGAGAGACCCAGTACTTC
-,many,TRBV6-1,TRBJ2-2,CASSAPDNTGELFF,TGTGCCAGCAGTGCTCCAGATAACACCGGGGAGCTGTTTTTT
TRBD1,-,TRBV20-1,TRBJ2-7,CSAKTGERGYEQYF,TGCAGTGCGAAGACAGGGGAACGCGGATACGAGCAGTACTTC